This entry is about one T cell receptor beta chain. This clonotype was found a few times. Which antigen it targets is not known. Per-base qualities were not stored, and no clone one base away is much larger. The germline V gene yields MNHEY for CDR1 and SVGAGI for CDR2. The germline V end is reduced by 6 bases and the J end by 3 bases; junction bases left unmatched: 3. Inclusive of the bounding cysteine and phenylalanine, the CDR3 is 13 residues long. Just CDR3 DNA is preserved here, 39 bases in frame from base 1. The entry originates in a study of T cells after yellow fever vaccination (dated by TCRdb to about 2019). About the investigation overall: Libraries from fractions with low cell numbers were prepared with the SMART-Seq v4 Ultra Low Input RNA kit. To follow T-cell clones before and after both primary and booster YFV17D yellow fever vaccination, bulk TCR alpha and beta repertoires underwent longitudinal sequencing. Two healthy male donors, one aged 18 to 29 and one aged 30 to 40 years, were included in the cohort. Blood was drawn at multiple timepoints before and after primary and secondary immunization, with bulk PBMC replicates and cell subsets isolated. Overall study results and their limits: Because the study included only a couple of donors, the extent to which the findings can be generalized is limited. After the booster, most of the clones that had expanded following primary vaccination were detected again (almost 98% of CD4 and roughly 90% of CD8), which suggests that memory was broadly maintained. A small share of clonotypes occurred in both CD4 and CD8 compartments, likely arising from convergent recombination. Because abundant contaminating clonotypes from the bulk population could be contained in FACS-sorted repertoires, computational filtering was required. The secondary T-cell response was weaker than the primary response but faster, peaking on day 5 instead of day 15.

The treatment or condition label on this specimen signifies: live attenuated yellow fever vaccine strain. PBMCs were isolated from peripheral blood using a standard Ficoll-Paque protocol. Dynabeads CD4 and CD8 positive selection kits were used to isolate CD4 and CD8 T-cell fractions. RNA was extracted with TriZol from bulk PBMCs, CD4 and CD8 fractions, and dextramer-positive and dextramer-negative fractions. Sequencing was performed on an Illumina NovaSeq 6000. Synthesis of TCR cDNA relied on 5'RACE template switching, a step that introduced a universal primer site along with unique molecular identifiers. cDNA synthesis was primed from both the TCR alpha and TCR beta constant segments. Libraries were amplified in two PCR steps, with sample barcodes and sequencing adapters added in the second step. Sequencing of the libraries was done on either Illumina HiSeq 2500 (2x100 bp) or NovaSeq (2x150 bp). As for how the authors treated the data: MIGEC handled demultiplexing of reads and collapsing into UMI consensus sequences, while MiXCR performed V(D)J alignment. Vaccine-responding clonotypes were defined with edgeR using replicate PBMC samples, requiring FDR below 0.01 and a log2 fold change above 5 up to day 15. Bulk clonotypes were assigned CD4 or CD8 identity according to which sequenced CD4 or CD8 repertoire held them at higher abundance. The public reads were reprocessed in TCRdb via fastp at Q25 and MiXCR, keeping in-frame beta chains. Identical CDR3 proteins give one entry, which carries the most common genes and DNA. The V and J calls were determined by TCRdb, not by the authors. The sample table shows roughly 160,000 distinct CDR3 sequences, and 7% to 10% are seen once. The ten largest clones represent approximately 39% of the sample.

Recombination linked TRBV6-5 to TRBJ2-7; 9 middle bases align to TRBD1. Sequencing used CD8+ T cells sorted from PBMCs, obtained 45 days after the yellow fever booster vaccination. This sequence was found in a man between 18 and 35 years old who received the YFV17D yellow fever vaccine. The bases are TGTGCCAGCAGCAGGACAGGGGTCTACGAGCAGTACTTC. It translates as CASSRTGVYEQYF.